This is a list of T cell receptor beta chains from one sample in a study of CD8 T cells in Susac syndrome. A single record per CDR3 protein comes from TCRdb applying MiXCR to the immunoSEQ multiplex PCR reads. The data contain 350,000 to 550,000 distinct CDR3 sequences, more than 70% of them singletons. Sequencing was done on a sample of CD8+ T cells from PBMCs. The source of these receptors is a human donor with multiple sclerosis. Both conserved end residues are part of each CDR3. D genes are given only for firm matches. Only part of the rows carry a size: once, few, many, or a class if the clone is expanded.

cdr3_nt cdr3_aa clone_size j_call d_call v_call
TGTGCCAGCTCACCACCCGTTTACGGGGAACCTTCTAGCACAGATACGCAGTATTTT CASSPPVYGEPSSTDTQYF - TRBJ2-3 - TRBV18
TGTGCCAGCAGCAGAGCCGGACTAGCAAGGGCCAAAAACATTCAGTACTTC CASSRAGLARAKNIQYF - TRBJ2-4 TRBD2 TRBV3-1
TGTGCCAGCAGCTTTCCCGGGGACCGTACCCAGTACTTC CASSFPGDRTQYF few TRBJ2-5 - TRBV7-2
TGTGCCAGCAGTAGGCCACGTTACGAGCAGTACTTC CASSRPRYEQYF - TRBJ2-7 - TRBV28
TGTGCCAGCAGCCTTCCGACAGGGTCTCACGAGCAGTACTTC CASSLPTGSHEQYF - TRBJ2-7 TRBD1 TRBV7-9
TGTGCCAGCAGTTCGGGGACAGGGGGCTACCACGAGCAGTACTTC CASSSGTGGYHEQYF - TRBJ2-7 TRBD1 TRBV27
TGTGCCAGCAGCTTCGTGGAAGACGAGCAGTTCTTC CASSFVEDEQFF - TRBJ2-1 - TRBV7-6
TGTGCCAGCAGCGCACCGGGACAGGGCTCCGAGCAGTACTTC CASSAPGQGSEQYF - TRBJ2-7 TRBD1 TRBV9
TGTGCCAGCAGTTACTCGATGTCGGGGTGGGCCAAAAACATTCAGTACTTC CASSYSMSGWAKNIQYF - TRBJ2-4 - TRBV6-5
TGTGCCAGCAGCCCCCTGGGAACGGACGATGAGCAGTTCTTC CASSPLGTDDEQFF once TRBJ2-1 - TRBV14
TGCAGTGTGGCGGGGGGAGCCAAAAACATTCAGTACTTC CSVAGGAKNIQYF - TRBJ2-4 TRBD2 TRBV20-1
TGCGCCAGCAGCCAAGACCTACTGACAGGGTTCGATCAGCCCCAGCATTTT CASSQDLLTGFDQPQHF once TRBJ1-5 TRBD1 TRBV4-1
TGTGCCAGCAGTAGGACAGGGTTAACCCTGTTTTTT CASSRTGLTLFF - TRBJ2-2 TRBD1 TRBV12-3/TRBV12-4
TGTGCCAGCAAGTGGGACACGAGAGAAAAACTGTTTTTT CASKWDTREKLFF - TRBJ1-4 - TRBV28
TGTGCCAGCAGCATCCAGGCGGGGGGGAGCTCCTACAATGAGCAGTTCTTC CASSIQAGGSSYNEQFF - TRBJ2-1 TRBD2 TRBV7-6
TGTGCCAGTAGTGGAACCGGGACAGGGGTCTACGAAGCTTTCTTT CASSGTGTGVYEAFF once TRBJ1-1 TRBD1 TRBV19
TGTGCCAGCAGCCTTGGCGATGGGCCCGGGGAGCTGTTTTTT CASSLGDGPGELFF - TRBJ2-2 - TRBV7-6
TGTGCCAGCAGTGGACCCGGGACAGCCTCCTACGAGCAGTACTTC CASSGPGTASYEQYF few TRBJ2-7 TRBD1 TRBV6-1
TGCGCCAGCAGCCGGGGGGGTTTAGCCGGGGAGCTGTTTTTT CASSRGGLAGELFF - TRBJ2-2 TRBD2 TRBV4-1
TGTGCCAGCGGCGGCCCGGGGGGGCGAACTGAAGCTTTCTTT CASGGPGGRTEAFF - TRBJ1-1 - TRBV7-9
TGTGCCAGCAGCCCGGGACTAGCTGTCATCGTTTACGAGCAGTACTTC CASSPGLAVIVYEQYF - TRBJ2-7 TRBD2 TRBV27
TGTGCCAGCAGCCAAGGCAGGGACTCATCTGGCTACACCTTC CASSQGRDSSGYTF - TRBJ1-2 - TRBV4-2
TGCAGTGCTAGAGAGACAGGGGCTGGAAACACCATATATTTT CSARETGAGNTIYF - TRBJ1-3 TRBD1 TRBV20-1
TGTGCCTGGAGTATGGCGGGAGGGCTCGCAGATACGCAGTATTTT CAWSMAGGLADTQYF - TRBJ2-3 TRBD2 TRBV30
TGTGCCAGCCAACGGGGACAGGGCTACGAGCAGTACTTC CASQRGQGYEQYF - TRBJ2-7 TRBD1 TRBV2
TGTGCCAGTGGGACGGAGAAATGGTTGGAGCAGTTCTTC CASGTEKWLEQFF - TRBJ2-1 - TRBV2
TGTGCCAGCAGTCGGGACAGTCCCACAGATACGCAGTATTTT CASSRDSPTDTQYF - TRBJ2-3 TRBD1 TRBV7-9
TGTGCCTGGGAACTAGCGGGAGGGCCGATGTATGAGCAGTTCTTC CAWELAGGPMYEQFF once TRBJ2-1 TRBD2 TRBV30
TGTGCCGCAACAGGGTCCTACGAGCAGTACTTC CAATGSYEQYF - TRBJ2-7 - TRBV25-1
TGTGCCAGCAGCTTAGAGAGAGGGGGGGCCTACGAGCAGTACTTC CASSLERGGAYEQYF - TRBJ2-7 - TRBV7-6
TGTGCCAGCAGCTTGAAACCCAATGAGCAGTTCTTC CASSLKPNEQFF - TRBJ2-1 - TRBV5-6
TGTGCCAGCAGTTTATCGGGGCAGGGCCTCTCCTACGAGCAGTACTTC CASSLSGQGLSYEQYF - TRBJ2-7 - TRBV27
TGTGCCAGCAGCTACCTAGAATTCGGCACAGATACGCAGTATTTT CASSYLEFGTDTQYF - TRBJ2-3 - TRBV11-2
TGTGCCAGCAGCTCCGGGACCCAAAACAATGAGCAGTTCTTC CASSSGTQNNEQFF - TRBJ2-1 - TRBV7-6
TGTGCCAGCAGTGGACAGGGTCAAGATACGCAGTATTTT CASSGQGQDTQYF - TRBJ2-3 TRBD1 TRBV12-3/TRBV12-4
TGTGCCAGCAGCCGGGACAACACTGAAGCTTTCTTT CASSRDNTEAFF few TRBJ1-1 - TRBV5-4
TGTGCCAGCAGCGCAGGGGAGGATAATTCACCCCTCCACTTT CASSAGEDNSPLHF - TRBJ1-6 - TRBV13
TGTGCCAGCAGCGCCGGACAGGTTAACAATGAGCAGTTCTTC CASSAGQVNNEQFF - TRBJ2-1 TRBD1 TRBV7-3
TGTGCCAGCAGTTTAGGCGCAGAGGGGCCTTACGAGCAGTACTTC CASSLGAEGPYEQYF - TRBJ2-7 - TRBV27
TGTGCCTGGAGTGTAGTTGAGCAGTTCTTC CAWSVVEQFF - TRBJ2-1 - TRBV30
TGCGCCAGCAGCCAAGATCAGGGGGGCAACAATGAGCAGTTCTTC CASSQDQGGNNEQFF once TRBJ2-1 - TRBV4-1
TGCGCCAGCATTATTAGGACAGGCAGATACAATGAGCAGTTCTTC CASIIRTGRYNEQFF - TRBJ2-1 TRBD1 TRBV10-2
TGCAGCGGAAATGGACAGGGGGCTGAAAATGAGCAGTTCTTC CSGNGQGAENEQFF - TRBJ2-1 TRBD1 TRBV29-1
TGTGCCAGCAGTTTTGTGACAGGGGGTGACACCGGGGAGCTGTTTTTT CASSFVTGGDTGELFF - TRBJ2-2 TRBD1 TRBV27
TGTGCCAGCAGTGGAAGAGCATGGGTCAATCAGCCCCAGCATTTT CASSGRAWVNQPQHF - TRBJ1-5 - TRBV6-5
TGCAGTGCCGCGGCGGGGACCCGGGGCCCAACTAATGAAAAACTGTTTTTT CSAAAGTRGPTNEKLFF once TRBJ1-4 - TRBV20-1
TGTGCCAGCAGTGAAACTACCGACTCCTACAATGAGCAGTTCTTC CASSETTDSYNEQFF - TRBJ2-1 - TRBV2
TGTGCCAGCACCCGTTCGCGGGAGGGACACAATGAGCAGTTCTTC CASTRSREGHNEQFF - TRBJ2-1 TRBD2 TRBV27